This passage covers 14 T cell receptor beta chains from one sample sequenced in a study of T cells in Graves' hyperthyroidism and ophthalmopathy. RNA transcripts gave rise to amplified TCR beta CDR3 regions. Using the HTBI primer set, a first-round RT-PCR was run on the TCR CDR3. TCRdb independently ran MiXCR on the multiplex PCR reads; one entry per CDR3 protein. Altogether about 480,000 distinct CDR3 sequences are present, approximately 15% being singletons, with the ten largest covering less than 20%. Sequenced: blood. All receptors derive from a woman between 18 and 29 years old with Graves' hyperthyroidism.

This clonotype was detected ten times or more. The rearrangement joins TRBV11-1 to TRBJ2-1; 8 positions agree with TRBD1. V lost 2 bases and J lost 5; bases outside the gene matches: 8. The CDR3 runs to 16 residues. Per germline, CDR1 SGHAT and CDR2 FQDESV (reference sequence). Written as DNA, the CDR3 is TGTGCCAGCAGCTTACATTCGGACAGGGTCGACAATGAGCAGTTCTTC. It encodes CASSLHSDRVDNEQFF.

This clonotype turned up a few times. The chain carries TRBV5-1 and TRBJ2-7, with 9 bases lining up with TRBD1. V was clipped by 10 bases and J by 5 bases; unmatched bases: 10. Per germline, CDR1 SGHRS and CDR2 YFSETQ. The CDR3 consists of 13 residues. The chain's CDR3 is CACSRDRVNEQYF. DNA of the CDR3: TGCGCCTGTTCCCGGGACAGGGTCAACGAGCAGTACTTC.

V usage is TRBV5-4 and J usage is TRBJ2-2; TRBD2 matches at 9 bases. Germline-derived CDR1 and CDR2 are SGHNT and YYREEE (reference sequence). CDR3 length: 16 residues. V trimming: 0 bases; J trimming: 4 bases; junction bases outside the gene matches: 4. CDR3 DNA: TGTGCCAGCAGCTTGGGATTTAGCGGGAGCACCGGGGAGCTGTTTTTT. Translating gives CASSLGFSGSTGELFF.

Many counts were recorded for this clonotype. The chain recombines TRBV3-1 with TRBJ2-2, with TRBD2 matching over 8 bases. Trimming took 1 base from V and 3 from J; bases not matched to a gene: 1. From germline, CDR1 is LGHDT and CDR2 YNNKEL (reference sequence). This CDR3 is built from 15 residues. The CDR3 reads CASSQGAGDTGELFF. The CDR3 coding sequence is TGTGCCAGCAGCCAAGGAGCGGGGGACACCGGGGAGCTGTTTTTT.

This clonotype was observed at least ten times. The V call is TRBV7-2, the J call TRBJ1-6; 7 bases are shared with TRBD1. CDR1 is SGHTA and CDR2 is FQGNSA in the germline V gene. Trimming cost V 5 bases and J 6 bases; bases outside gene matches: 10. CDR3 length: 16 amino acids. The CDR3 loop reads CASSTKGARRNSPLHF. In nucleotides, the CDR3 is TGTGCCAGCAGCACTAAGGGGGCGCGCCGTAATTCACCCCTCCACTTT.

This clonotype was observed many times. The rearrangement uses TRBV6-1 and TRBJ2-7; TRBD2 matches at 10 bases. CDR3 size: 13 residues. Germline loops: CDR1 MNHNS, CDR2 SASEGT. J lost 1 base, V lost 7 bases, and 1 base had no gene match. The CDR3 reads CASKTSGSYEQYF. CDR3 nucleotide sequence: TGTGCCAGCAAGACTAGCGGGTCCTACGAGCAGTACTTC.

This clonotype showed up many times. The CDR3 spells CASSRDLHNEQFF. For the CDR3, the DNA is TGTGCCAGCTCAAGGGACTTACACAATGAGCAGTTCTTC. The chain carries TRBV18 and TRBJ2-1, with D tentatively TRBD2 (6 bases). The CDR3 covers 13 residues. V was trimmed by 5 bases and J by 5 bases, leaving 10 bases between them. Germline CDR1 and CDR2: KGHSH and LQKENI.

This chain joins TRBV7-3 and TRBJ2-2, with 7 bases matching TRBD2. CDR3 length: 15 amino acids. CDR1 and CDR2 (germline): SGHTA, FQGTGA. The junction had 8 bases not matched to a gene; V was cut back by 3 bases and J by 7 bases. CDR3 sequence (DNA): TGTGCCAGCAGCTTGCGAACTAGCGTTGGCGGGGAGCTGTTTTTT. Its translation: CASSLRTSVGGELFF.

The table lists this clonotype with many counts. V is TRBV11-2 and J is TRBJ2-2; D assignment may be TRBD1 or TRBD2 (5 bases each). In germline, CDR1 is SGHAT, CDR2 FQNNGV. The ends were cut back, 6 bases at V and 5 bases at J, with 25 bases in the middle. This CDR3 contains 18 residues. DNA for the CDR3: TGTGCCAGCAGACCGTCCGGGACGGCTCTTGCAGAGACCGGGGAGCTGTTTTTT. It is translated as CASRPSGTALAETGELFF.

The rearrangement links TRBV5-5 to TRBJ1-2; TRBD1 might be the D (6 bases). CDR3 size: 15 residues. CDR1 is SGHKS, CDR2 YYEKEE, per germline (reference sequence). The ends were cut back, 1 base at V and 4 bases at J, with 14 bases in the middle. CDR3 sequence: CASSLSAGVGYGYTF. The DNA for the CDR3 is TGTGCCAGCAGCTTGTCGGCAGGGGTGGGCTATGGCTACACCTTC.

This clonotype was counted at least ten times. The chain has TRBV7-3 and TRBJ2-1; 16 positions match TRBD2. CDR3 length: 18 amino acids. Unmatched junction bases numbered 8, after V lost 5 bases and J lost 4 bases. Germline assignment: CDR1 SGHTA and CDR2 FQGTGA. This CDR3 reads CASSPGTSGRDGYNEQFF. The CDR3 nucleotides read TGTGCCAGCAGCCCTGGGACTAGCGGGAGGGATGGGTACAATGAGCAGTTCTTC.

The chain combines TRBV18 with TRBJ1-1; D may be TRBD1 (5 bases). This CDR3 has 13 amino acids. Trimming removed 5 bases at V and 1 base at J, with 8 bases between. Per germline, CDR1 KGHSH and CDR2 LQKENI. The CDR3 DNA reads as TGTGCCAGCTCAGGGGACCCGAACACTGAAGCTTTCTTT. This codes for CASSGDPNTEAFF.

This clonotype appeared many times. The chain joins TRBV3-1 to TRBJ2-4, with a possible D match to TRBD1 (6 bases). V was clipped by 4 bases and J by 15 bases, with 16 bases between them. Germline assignment: CDR1 LGHDT and CDR2 YNNKEL (reference sequence). This CDR3 has 12 residues. CDR3 DNA: TGTGCCAGCAGCCTCAGGGGAAGTCGTGCGTACTTC. Protein: CASSLRGSRAYF.

There are many counts of this clonotype. The V gene is TRBV15, the J gene TRBJ2-2; D is unresolved. CDR1 is LNHNV, CDR2 YYDKDF, per germline (reference sequence). V was clipped by 0 bases and J by 5 bases, with 10 bases between them. CDR3 length: 15 residues. CDR3 nucleotides: TGTGCCACCAGCAGAGACGCCCTTTCTACCGGGGAGCTGTTTTTT. Amino acid sequence: CATSRDALSTGELFF.